A single sample gave rise to the 17 T cell receptor beta chains below, sequenced in a study of control samples from healthy donors and cancer patients. Repertoires were generated with immunoSEQ multiplex PCR, while TCRdb's copy carries only in-frame clones and drops some. The sample has about 54,000 clones, around 96% seen once. Source material: blood. These receptors all stem from a woman younger than 45 in good health.

The rearrangement links TRBV6-2 or TRBV6-3 to TRBJ2-1, with 8 bases lining up with TRBD2. The CDR3 spans 14 residues. Germline loops: CDR1 MNHEY, CDR2 SVGEGT. After removal of 5 bases from V and 7 bases from J, the junction contained 7 bases not matched to a gene. This chain's CDR3 is CASSRVSGINEQFF. In DNA form, the CDR3 reads TGTGCCAGCAGTCGGGTTAGCGGGATAAATGAGCAGTTCTTC.

CDR3 coding DNA: TGTGCTAGTGGTTTGGTACCCCGACCAGGGGCTGGCGGGGAGCTGTTTTTT. Its protein is CASGLVPRPGAGGELFF. V and J are TRBV12-5 and TRBJ2-2; weak D call: TRBD1 (6 bases). The CDR3 length is 17 residues. Germline values: CDR1 LGHNT, CDR2 FRNRAP. Trimming took off 0 bases at V and 7 bases at J, with 18 bases between the two ends. Complete variable domain (other parts from reference TRBV12-5 and TRBJ2-2): DARVTQTPRHKVTEMGQEVTMRCQPILGHNTVFWYRQTMMQGLELLAYFRNRAPLDDSGMPKDRFSAEMPDATLATLKIQPSEPRDSAVYFCASGLVPRPGAGGELFFGEGSRLTVL.

The V and J genes are TRBV2 and TRBJ2-7; D could derive from TRBD1 or TRBD2 (5 bases each). The germline V gene encodes CDR1 SNHLY and CDR2 FYNNEI. CDR3 length equals 14 residues. Trimming shortened V by 7 bases and J by 2 bases, and 15 bases separated the two germline ends. This chain's CDR3 is CASIDGTLAYEQYF. As DNA, the CDR3 is TGTGCCAGCATAGACGGGACGTTAGCCTACGAGCAGTACTTC. Supplemented by reference TRBV2 and TRBJ2-7, the full variable domain reads EPEVTQTPSHQVTQMGQEVILRCVPISNHLYFYWYRQILGQKVEFLVSFYNNEISEKSEIFDDQFSVERPDGSNFTLKIRSTKLEDSAMYFCASIDGTLAYEQYFGPGTRLTVT.

The chain links TRBV5-4 to TRBJ1-4; 7 positions match TRBD1. Trimming took 0 bases from V and 8 from J; bases not matched to a gene: 4. Germline CDR1 and CDR2: SGHNT and YYREEE (reference sequence). This CDR3 contains 14 residues. The DNA of the CDR3 is TGTGCCAGCAGCTTGGACAGGGGAGGCGAAAAACTGTTTTTT. Amino acid sequence: CASSLDRGGEKLFF.

V usage is TRBV13 and J usage is TRBJ1-1; TRBD1 aligns across 7 bases. Germline values: CDR1 PRHDT, CDR2 FYEKMQ (reference sequence). The CDR3 totals 13 residues. J gave up 5 bases and V 4 bases, and 4 bases lay outside the gene matches. CDR3 sequence reads: CASSSYRGTEAFF. In DNA form, the CDR3 reads TGTGCCAGCAGCTCTTACAGGGGTACTGAAGCTTTCTTT.

The chain combines TRBV15 with TRBJ2-3; 12 positions match TRBD2. Looked up from germline, CDR1 is LNHNV and CDR2 is YYDKDF (reference sequence). CDR3 length equals 17 residues. Unmatched junction bases numbered 8, after V lost 3 bases and J lost 4 bases. CDR3 residues: CATSRAKTSGSPDTQYF. For the CDR3, the DNA is TGTGCCACCAGCAGGGCCAAGACTAGCGGGAGCCCAGATACGCAGTATTTT.

CDR3 sequence (DNA): TGTGCCAGCAGTCACCGGGACAGGGGACGGTCAGATACGCAGTATTTT. Translated, it gives CASSHRDRGRSDTQYF. The chain recombines TRBV6-2 or TRBV6-3 with TRBJ2-3, with 10 bases that match TRBD1. The ends lost 5 bases at V and 4 bases at J; junction bases unmatched: 9. Germline values: CDR1 MNHEY, CDR2 SVGEGT. This CDR3 contains 16 residues.

The chain carries TRBV6-1 and TRBJ2-2; D might be TRBD1 or TRBD2, each matching 5 bases. Germline lookup yields CDR1 MNHNS and CDR2 SASEGT. V lost 3 bases and J 6 bases, leaving 23 bases between the germline ends. CDR3 size: 18 residues. For the CDR3, the DNA is TGTGCCAGCAGTGATCGGGGCCCCTGGACCTCAATGGCCGGGGAGCTGTTTTTT. Translated, it gives CASSDRGPWTSMAGELFF.

CDR3 nucleotides: TGCAGCGCGGGACAGGGTGGGGAAAAACTGTTTTTT. This codes for CSAGQGGEKLFF. The chain combines TRBV29-1 with TRBJ1-4; 9 nucleotides line up with TRBD1. Per germline, CDR1 SQVTM and CDR2 ANQGSEA. This CDR3 is 12 amino acids long. The ends lost 7 bases at V and 8 bases at J; junction bases unmatched: 5.

This clone is a singleton in its sample. The genes are TRBV7-9 and TRBJ1-4; D is possibly TRBD1 (5 bases). The CDR3 spans 14 residues. The germline gives CDR1 SEHNR, CDR2 FQNEAQ (reference sequence). Deletions cut 1 base from V and 8 bases from J, with 11 bases between. The CDR3: CASSLGVQGEKLFF. CDR3 sequence (DNA): TGTGCCAGCAGCTTAGGGGTCCAGGGCGAAAAACTGTTTTTT. The full variable domain, with the rest looked up from reference TRBV7-9 and TRBJ1-4, is DTGVSQNPRHKITKRGQNVTFRCDPISEHNRLYWYRQTLGQGPEFLTYFQNEAQLEKSRLLSDRFSAERPKGSFSTLEIQRTEQGDSAMYLCASSLGVQGEKLFFGSGTQLSVL.

This chain connects TRBV19 to TRBJ2-1; TRBD2 matches at 9 bases. V was pared by 5 bases and J by 9 bases, with 5 bases of the junction left unmatched. The CDR3 spans 13 residues. Germline V gene data show CDR1 as LNHDA and CDR2 as SQIVND (reference sequence). Here the CDR3 DNA reads TGTGCCAGTAGTGAGACTAGCGGAGGTGAGCAGTTCTTC. Amino acid sequence: CASSETSGGEQFF.

The CDR3 DNA reads as TGTGCCAGCGTTATTACAGGGTTCGGGAATCAGCCCCAGCATTTT. It translates to CASVITGFGNQPQHF. V gene TRBV28 combines with J gene TRBJ1-5, with D perhaps matching TRBD1 (6 bases). Germline CDR1 MDHEN, CDR2 SYDVKM. V gave up 8 bases and J gave up 4 bases, with 18 bases separating them. There are 15 residues in the CDR3.

V and J are TRBV6-5 and TRBJ1-2; D is uncertain. Germline loops: CDR1 MNHEY, CDR2 SVGAGI. This CDR3 comprises 14 residues. The V end was cut by 10 bases, the J end by 0 bases, with 15 bases between. The CDR3 nucleotides are TGTGCCATATCTGGTGGCTCATCTAACTATGGCTACACCTTC. It is translated as CAISGGSSNYGYTF.

The rearrangement uses TRBV9 and TRBJ1-5; possibly TRBD1 for D (5 bases). Germline V lookup: CDR1 SGDLS, CDR2 YYNGEE. Trimming left V 4 bases short and J 2 bases short, with 10 bases between. CDR3 size: 14 residues. This CDR3 reads CASSPGQRNQPQHF. In DNA, the CDR3 is TGTGCCAGCAGCCCTGGACAACGCAATCAGCCCCAGCATTTT.

The chain is built from TRBV3-1 (or the pseudogene TRBV3-2) and TRBJ2-3; 7 nucleotides line up with TRBD2. This CDR3 has 19 residues. Germline V gives CDR1 LGHDT, CDR2 YNNKEL (reference sequence). V trimming: 3 bases; J trimming: 0 bases; junction bases outside the gene matches: 15. CDR3 coding DNA: TGTGCCAGCAGCCAGGGGAGGGGAGATTACCCTTCTAGCACAGATACGCAGTATTTT. Translating it yields CASSQGRGDYPSSTDTQYF.

This clone was seen a single time. The V gene is TRBV3-1 (or the pseudogene TRBV3-2), the J gene TRBJ2-5, with 10 bases matching TRBD2. This CDR3 spans 16 amino acids. V was clipped by 4 bases and J by 1 base; unmatched bases: 6. Germline V gene sequence: CDR1 LGHDT, CDR2 YNNKEL (reference sequence). In nucleotides, the CDR3 is TGTGCCAGCAGCCCAGGGTCTAGCGGGGGCCAAGAGACCCAGTACTTC. Protein: CASSPGSSGGQETQYF.

This clone showed up just once. V usage is TRBV7-8 and J usage is TRBJ1-4; 7 bases map to TRBD1. Per the germline V gene, CDR1 is SGHVS and CDR2 is FQNEAQ. The V and J ends lost 5 bases and 7 bases, in that order; junction bases with no gene match: 7. The CDR3 loop spans 14 amino acids. The CDR3, as DNA: TGTGCCAGCAGCCCCAACGACAGGGCTGAAAAACTGTTTTTT. Protein product: CASSPNDRAEKLFF. The whole variable domain, filled in from reference TRBV7-8 and TRBJ1-4, reads GAGVSQSPRYKVAKRGQDVALRCDPISGHVSLFWYQQALGQGPEFLTYFQNEAQLDKSGLPSDRFFAERPEGSVSTLKIQRTQQEDSAVYLCASSPNDRAEKLFFGSGTQLSVL.